A selection of T cell receptor beta chains follows, all from one sample in a study of early T cells in non-severe SARS-CoV-2 infection. Using its own MiXCR run on the 5' RACE reads, TCRdb lists one record per CDR3 protein. Of roughly 46,000 distinct CDR3 sequences in the sample, 5.4% were seen once. This specimen consisted of whole blood, obtained at baseline. The receptors shown here come from an adult who was a healthcare worker with PCR-confirmed SARS-CoV-2 infection or an uninfected control (not recorded which). Both conserved end residues are part of each CDR3. Fields, in order: J gene, V gene, CDR3 protein.

J gene: TRBJ1-4
V gene: TRBV6-5
CDR3 protein: CASSPGVRNTNIGEKLFF

J gene: TRBJ2-5
V gene: TRBV20-1
CDR3 protein: CSATRPPGETQYF

J gene: TRBJ2-2
V gene: TRBV5-4
CDR3 protein: CASSLVGVTGELFF

J gene: TRBJ2-7
V gene: TRBV4-1
CDR3 protein: CASSQDQGGSSHEQYF

J gene: TRBJ1-2
V gene: TRBV19
CDR3 protein: CASSGRNGGFHGYTF

J gene: TRBJ2-6
V gene: TRBV6-1
CDR3 protein: CASSEPGAGANVLTF

J gene: TRBJ2-7
V gene: TRBV20-1
CDR3 protein: CSARRGQGDYEQYF

J gene: TRBJ2-4
V gene: TRBV12-3/TRBV12-4
CDR3 protein: CASSRTDLAKNIQYF

J gene: TRBJ2-7
V gene: TRBV3-1
CDR3 protein: CASSQATAGGFHEQYF

J gene: TRBJ2-1
V gene: TRBV3-1
CDR3 protein: CASSPRWEGDEQFF

J gene: TRBJ1-1
V gene: TRBV28
CDR3 protein: CASRAPGQNTEAFF

J gene: TRBJ2-6
V gene: TRBV12-3/TRBV12-4
CDR3 protein: CASTPPGAGANVLTF

J gene: TRBJ2-3
V gene: TRBV7-6
CDR3 protein: CASSRTNTDTQYF

J gene: TRBJ2-3
V gene: TRBV27
CDR3 protein: CASSLSSTDTQYF

J gene: TRBJ2-7
V gene: TRBV6-1
CDR3 protein: CASTEGAFAYEQYF

J gene: TRBJ2-7
V gene: TRBV11-2
CDR3 protein: CASSLLEGQIYEQYF

J gene: TRBJ1-6
V gene: TRBV19
CDR3 protein: CASRENRNSPLHF

J gene: TRBJ2-1
V gene: TRBV20-1
CDR3 protein: CSAKKREDYNEQFF

J gene: TRBJ2-3
V gene: TRBV20-1
CDR3 protein: CSAISGSGETDTQYF

J gene: TRBJ1-5
V gene: TRBV20-1
CDR3 protein: CSAREIGAGLSQPQHF

J gene: TRBJ2-7
V gene: TRBV20-1
CDR3 protein: CSASGLASVYEQYF

J gene: TRBJ2-3
V gene: TRBV6-1
CDR3 protein: CASSAVVAGGPSTDTQYF